The T cell receptor (beta chain) under discussion was sequenced for a study of cytomegalovirus exposure and HLA in healthy donors. Study-level results: According to an earlier analysis, most TCR beta V segments yielded productive rearrangements about 87% or about 30% of the time. The authors later found HLA-associated TCR beta chains more clonally expanded than equally common others. It is likely that the observed cluster of highly shared sequence variants was a sequencing artifact. There were several of the most significant clusters that appeared linked to common viral pathogens in a later analysis.

There are a few counts of this clone. Its antigen remains unidentified. The PCR made use of 60 Vbeta and 13 Jbeta primers. The protocol was immunoSEQ multiplex PCR, while the TCRdb copy is restricted to in-frame clones and leaves out a portion. This sample has about 170,000 clones, with roughly 81% found just once. This CDR3 contains 13 residues. The germline V gene encodes CDR1 MGHRA and CDR2 YSYEKL. Trimming took 3 bases from V and 5 from J; bases not matched to a gene: 3. The rearrangement links TRBV4-1 to TRBJ1-2, with 7 bases matching TRBD1. Sequencing used PBMCs. The source of this sequence is a man between 25 and 39 years old in good health and CMV-seropositive. The CDR3 reads CASSQIQGYGYTF. The CDR3 DNA follows: TGCGCCAGCAGCCAGATACAGGGGTATGGCTACACCTTC.